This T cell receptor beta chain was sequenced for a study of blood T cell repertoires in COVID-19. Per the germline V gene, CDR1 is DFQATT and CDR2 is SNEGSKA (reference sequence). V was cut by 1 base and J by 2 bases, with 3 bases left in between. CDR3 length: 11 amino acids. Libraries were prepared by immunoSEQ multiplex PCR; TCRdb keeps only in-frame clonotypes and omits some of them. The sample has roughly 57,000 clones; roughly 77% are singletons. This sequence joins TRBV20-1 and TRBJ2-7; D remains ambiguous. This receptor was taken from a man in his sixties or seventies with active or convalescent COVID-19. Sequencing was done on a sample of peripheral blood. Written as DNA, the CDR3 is TGCAGTGCTAGAGCGGCCTACGAGCAGTACTTC. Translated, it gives CSARAAYEQYF.